Below, 8 T cell receptor beta chains from the same sample are listed, as sequenced in a study of CD4 T cells in relation to SARS-CoV-2 and coronaviruses. These TCRs are of unknown antigen specificity. Method: immunoSEQ multiplex PCR; TCRdb's copy keeps in-frame clones and lacks some. The top ten hold roughly 30% of the sample, which has under 20,000 clones, about 73% seen once. Before the COVID-19 pandemic, during about 2010-2018, CD4+ T cells were taken from unexposed donors. The cells were cultured for under twelve days before CD4+ T cells were isolated. Material for sequencing was CD4+ T cells from PBMCs, cultured in vitro. The source of these receptors is a human donor in good health.

The chain links TRBV2 to TRBJ1-1, with TRBD1 matching over 8 bases. Germline CDR1 is SNHLY and CDR2 is FYNNEI. V lost 10 bases, J lost 1 base, and 20 bases stayed unmatched. The CDR3 has 18 residues. The chain's CDR3 is CATRQGDRPLKGNTEAFF. In DNA, the CDR3 is TGTGCCACCCGACAAGGGGACAGGCCGCTCAAGGGGAACACTGAAGCTTTCTTT.

The V and J genes are TRBV28 and TRBJ1-6; tentative D call: TRBD1 (6 bases). Germline V gives CDR1 MDHEN, CDR2 SYDVKM. This CDR3 comprises 15 residues. With 5 bases removed from V and 6 bases from J, the gap between germline ends came to 14 bases. In nucleotides, the CDR3 is TGTGCCAGCAGTGAAACGGGACACTCTAATTCACCCCTCCACTTT. Translated: CASSETGHSNSPLHF.

Only one count was recorded for this clone. This chain links TRBV6-1 with TRBJ1-4; D is unresolved. CDR3 size: 12 residues. Trimming shortened V by 1 base and J by 7 bases, and 4 bases separated the two germline ends. Germline CDR1 is MNHNS and CDR2 is SASEGT. CDR3 nucleotides: TGTGCCAGCAGTGAAGTACGTGAAAAACTGTTTTTT. This sequence encodes CASSEVREKLFF.

This clone was observed a few times. This chain uses TRBV7-3 with TRBJ2-2; TRBD1 aligns across 7 bases. Trimming took 0 bases from V and 5 from J; bases not matched to a gene: 3. Germline CDR1 SGHTA, CDR2 FQGTGA. The CDR3 consists of 15 residues. The CDR3 coding sequence is TGTGCCAGCAGCTTAACAGGGGGCAGTACCGGGGAGCTGTTTTTT. This codes for CASSLTGGSTGELFF.

CDR3 DNA sequence: TGTGCCACCGGGAACTTCGGGACTAGCGGAACCTACGAGCAGTACTTC. Protein: CATGNFGTSGTYEQYF. The V gene is TRBV24-1, the J gene TRBJ2-7; 11 bases align to TRBD2. After removal of 9 bases from V and 2 bases from J, the junction contained 11 bases not matched to a gene. Germline assignment: CDR1 KGHDR and CDR2 SFDVKD. The length of the CDR3 is 16 residues.

This clone has only a few counts. This CDR3 reads CASSPLDRVDTGELFF. CDR3 nucleotides: TGCGCCAGCAGCCCACTGGACAGGGTGGACACCGGGGAGCTGTTTTTT. The chain combines TRBV5-1 with TRBJ2-2; 8 positions agree with TRBD1. V lost 4 bases and J lost 3; bases outside the gene matches: 8. The CDR3 extends over 16 amino acids. Germline assignment: CDR1 SGHRS and CDR2 YFSETQ.

The CDR3 loop is CAWTPSGRVFKEQYF. The CDR3 DNA sequence: TGTGCCTGGACCCCTAGCGGGAGGGTTTTTAAGGAGCAGTACTTC. The chain joins TRBV30 to TRBJ2-7; TRBD2 agrees at 12 bases. The germline gives CDR1 GTSNPN, CDR2 SVGIG (reference sequence). J was trimmed by 7 bases and V by 4 bases; bases with no gene match: 11. The CDR3 consists of 15 residues.

The rearrangement joins TRBV11-2 to TRBJ2-1; tentatively, D is TRBD2 (5 bases). V lost 0 bases and J lost 8, with 17 bases in between. The CDR3 is 16 amino acids. Germline CDR1 SGHAT, CDR2 FQNNGV. CDR3 residues: CASSLDPASSIYEQFF. CDR3 nucleotides: TGTGCCAGCAGCTTAGATCCCGCTAGCTCTATATATGAGCAGTTCTTC.